This is a list of T cell receptor beta chains from one sample in a study of OX40 agonist ivuxolimab in advanced cancers. Sequencing used immunoSEQ multiplex PCR; TCRdb keeps in-frame clones, though not all of them. The top ten clones hold 0.55% to 0.65% of a sample with about 50,000 clones, 70% to 90% of them seen once. Sequencing was performed on CD4+ or CD8+ T cells sorted from blood, taken in a trial of the OX40 agonist ivuxolimab. The receptors derive from an adult with an advanced solid tumor such as melanoma, head and neck, liver or kidney cancer. Both conserved end residues are part of each CDR3. Each record gives: J gene, V gene, clone size, CDR3 protein. Clone size, where shown, is once, few, many, or a class for clones that have expanded.

J gene: TRBJ1-3; V gene: TRBV7-8; clone size: NA; CDR3 protein: CASSLGSGNTIYF
J gene: TRBJ1-1; V gene: TRBV9; clone size: NA; CDR3 protein: CASNLGGNTEAFF
J gene: TRBJ2-3; V gene: TRBV7-2; clone size: NA; CDR3 protein: CASSLLRSSTDTQYF
J gene: TRBJ2-5; V gene: TRBV10-3; clone size: NA; CDR3 protein: CASSSRGETQYF
J gene: TRBJ2-5; V gene: TRBV9; clone size: NA; CDR3 protein: CASSGFGRWEETQYF
J gene: TRBJ2-2; V gene: TRBV11-2; clone size: NA; CDR3 protein: CASSPGTTIHTGELFF
J gene: TRBJ2-6; V gene: TRBV9; clone size: NA; CDR3 protein: CASSADRVAGANVLTF
J gene: TRBJ1-3; V gene: TRBV2; clone size: NA; CDR3 protein: CASRRTGVPRSGNTIYF
J gene: TRBJ2-3; V gene: TRBV7-9; clone size: once; CDR3 protein: CASSLSGAGRDTQYF
J gene: TRBJ2-7; V gene: TRBV27; clone size: NA; CDR3 protein: CASSLVASGLYEQYF
J gene: TRBJ1-4; V gene: TRBV7-9; clone size: NA; CDR3 protein: CASSLGDMEEKLFF
J gene: TRBJ2-7; V gene: TRBV2; clone size: NA; CDR3 protein: CASREGPGTSGSGTYEQYF
J gene: TRBJ2-1; V gene: TRBV7-9; clone size: NA; CDR3 protein: CASSYSSSYNEQFF
J gene: TRBJ2-1; V gene: TRBV11-3; clone size: once; CDR3 protein: CASGISGRLNEQFF
J gene: TRBJ2-3; V gene: TRBV19; clone size: NA; CDR3 protein: CASSTGGTDTQYF
J gene: TRBJ1-1; V gene: TRBV6-5; clone size: NA; CDR3 protein: CASNPRDKPTEAFF
J gene: TRBJ2-2; V gene: TRBV5-4; clone size: once; CDR3 protein: CASSLEVGGTGELFF
J gene: TRBJ2-7; V gene: TRBV19; clone size: NA; CDR3 protein: CASSIGGGSYEQYF
J gene: TRBJ2-3; V gene: TRBV19; clone size: NA; CDR3 protein: CASSRELHTDTQYF
J gene: TRBJ2-5; V gene: TRBV4-1; clone size: once; CDR3 protein: CASSERERDSLWETQYF
J gene: TRBJ1-2; V gene: TRBV5-6; clone size: once; CDR3 protein: CASSLRSPTGYGYTF